Following are 24 T cell receptor beta chains from one sample sequenced in a study of cytomegalovirus exposure and HLA in healthy donors. In the PCR, 60 Vbeta and 13 Jbeta primers were used. Some clones are missing from TCRdb's copy, which holds only in-frame ones; the method was immunoSEQ multiplex PCR. In the table there are over 90,000 clones, 77% of which are singletons. The specimen sequenced was PBMCs. Receptor source: a male donor in good health and CMV-seropositive.

The sample holds a few counts of this clone. V and J are TRBV7-9 and TRBJ2-1, with 7 positions matching TRBD2. Germline trimming cut 3 bases from V and 0 bases from J; bases unmatched to any gene: 2. CDR1 is SEHNR, CDR2 FQNEAQ, per germline (reference sequence). The CDR3 extends over 15 amino acids. CDR3 DNA sequence: TGTGCCAGCAGCTTGGGAGGGGCCTCCTACAATGAGCAGTTCTTC. Its protein product is CASSLGGASYNEQFF.

The chain combines TRBV6-1 with TRBJ1-4; TRBD1 is a possible D gene (5 bases). V was shortened by 4 bases and J by 0 bases, with 12 bases between the two germline ends. This CDR3 spans 16 amino acids. Germline lookup yields CDR1 MNHNS and CDR2 SASEGT. The CDR3 DNA follows: TGTGCCAGCAGTGTTGGTCGGGGGACAACTAATGAAAAACTGTTTTTT. Translated, it gives CASSVGRGTTNEKLFF.

The V gene is TRBV7-2, the J gene TRBJ2-1; TRBD2 aligns across 8 bases. The germline V gene encodes CDR1 SGHTA and CDR2 FQGNSA. Trimming took 5 bases from V and 11 from J; bases not matched to a gene: 5. The CDR3 has 12 amino acids. CDR3 coding DNA: TGTGCCAGCAGCCCCACTAGCGGAAAGCAGTTCTTC. Translated: CASSPTSGKQFF.

The table lists this clone with a few counts. V and J are TRBV7-2 and TRBJ1-1; tentative D call: TRBD1 (5 bases). Trimming removed 1 base from V and 2 bases from J, with 11 bases in between. CDR1 is SGHTA and CDR2 is FQGNSA in the germline V gene. The CDR3 sequence is 15 residues long. Here the CDR3 reads CASSLGGAGNTEAFF. The DNA for the CDR3 is TGTGCCAGCAGCTTAGGAGGGGCGGGAAACACTGAAGCTTTCTTT.

The chain has TRBV5-1 and TRBJ2-2; D gene unclear. Germline V CDR1 and CDR2: SGHRS, YFSETQ. Between the trimmed V and J ends, which lost 0 bases and 1 base, there was a span of 4 bases. The CDR3 has 14 residues. CDR3 nucleotides: TGCGCCAGCAGCTTGGGCAGGAACACCGGGGAGCTGTTTTTT. It is translated as CASSLGRNTGELFF.

This clone was seen only a few times. A far larger clone lies a single base away; this is likely a read error. This chain's CDR3 is CASSEEGTWDSTHEQYF. In DNA form, the CDR3 reads TGTGCCAGCAGTGAAGAAGGCACGTGGGACTCGACCCACGAGCAGTACTTC. The gene calls are TRBV2 and TRBJ2-7; the D gene is possibly TRBD2 (6 bases). Germline values: CDR1 SNHLY, CDR2 FYNNEI. Trimming took 1 base from V and 5 from J, leaving 21 bases between them. The CDR3 runs to 17 residues. The entire variable domain, with the rest obtained from reference TRBV2 and TRBJ2-7, is as follows: EPEVTQTPSHQVTQMGQEVILRCVPISNHLYFYWYRQILGQKVEFLVSFYNNEISEKSEIFDDQFSVERPDGSNFTLKIRSTKLEDSAMYFCASSEEGTWDSTHEQYFGPGTRLTVT.

For the CDR3, the DNA is TGTGCCAGCAGGATAGCGGCCCCCTCCTACAATGAGCAGTTCTTC. Translation gives CASRIAAPSYNEQFF. The chain recombines TRBV6-5 with TRBJ2-1; tentatively, D is TRBD2 (6 bases). This CDR3 spans 15 amino acids. Deletions cut 6 bases from V and 0 bases from J, with 12 bases between. Germline V gene lookup returns CDR1 MNHEY and CDR2 SVGAGI.

The chain uses TRBV5-6 and TRBJ2-1, with 7 bases identical to TRBD2. CDR3 length equals 14 residues. Germline CDR1 SGHDT, CDR2 YYEEEE. Trimming at V came to 7 bases and at J to 7 bases, leaving 11 bases not matched to a gene. The CDR3 DNA follows: TGTGCCAGCGGCAGCGGGGTACCCTCAAATGAGCAGTTCTTC. This codes for CASGSGVPSNEQFF.

The chain uses TRBV28 and TRBJ2-1; 11 bases are shared with TRBD2. This CDR3 region has 16 residues. Looked up from germline, CDR1 is MDHEN and CDR2 is SYDVKM. Germline trimming cut 7 bases from V and 3 bases from J; bases unmatched to any gene: 8. CDR3 protein: CASTRLGLAVYNEQFF. CDR3 nucleotides: TGTGCCAGCACCAGGTTGGGACTAGCGGTCTACAATGAGCAGTTCTTC. The whole variable domain, remainder taken from reference TRBV28 and TRBJ2-1, is DVKVTQSSRYLVKRTGEKVFLECVQDMDHENMFWYRQDPGLGLRLIYFSYDVKMKEKGDIPEGYSVSREKKERFSLILESASTNQTSMYLCASTRLGLAVYNEQFFGPGTRLTVL.

The chain has TRBV5-4 and TRBJ2-7; 8 nucleotides align to TRBD2. This CDR3 region has 15 residues. Germline V gene data show CDR1 as SGHNT and CDR2 as YYREEE (reference sequence). V lost 4 bases, J lost 6 bases, and 12 bases stayed unmatched. CDR3 DNA: TGTGCCAGCAGCCAAACCCGGGCGGGAGGACGCGAGCAGTACTTC. Translation gives CASSQTRAGGREQYF. Drawing the rest from reference TRBV5-4 and TRBJ2-7, the complete variable domain is ETGVTQSPTHLIKTRGQQVTLRCSSQSGHNTVSWYQQALGQGPQFIFQYYREEENGRGNFPPRFSGLQFPNYSSELNVNALELDDSALYLCASSQTRAGGREQYFGPGTRLTVT.

This clone has only a few counts. The chain is built from TRBV7-9 and TRBJ2-7; 12 bases align to TRBD1. V shed 5 bases, J shed 5 bases, and the junction held 7 bases outside the gene matches. Per germline, CDR1 SEHNR and CDR2 FQNEAQ (reference sequence). The CDR3 loop spans 15 amino acids. DNA for the CDR3: TGTGCCAGCAGCGGCCGGGACAGGGGGCTTAACGAGCAGTACTTC. It translates to CASSGRDRGLNEQYF. Full variable domain (missing parts from reference TRBV7-9 and TRBJ2-7): DTGVSQNPRHKITKRGQNVTFRCDPISEHNRLYWYRQTLGQGPEFLTYFQNEAQLEKSRLLSDRFSAERPKGSFSTLEIQRTEQGDSAMYLCASSGRDRGLNEQYFGPGTRLTVT.

The V call is TRBV6-1, the J call TRBJ2-5; TRBD2 matches at 7 bases. Germline V gene sequence: CDR1 MNHNS, CDR2 SASEGT. V lost 5 bases, J lost 4 bases, and 4 bases stayed unmatched. The CDR3 is made up of 13 amino acids. DNA for the CDR3: TGTGCCAGCAGTAGGGAGGGCAGAGAGACCCAGTACTTC. It translates to CASSREGRETQYF.

This clone showed up many times. The chain employs TRBV11-2 and TRBJ2-7; 10 nucleotides match TRBD2. The germline V gene has CDR1 SGHAT and CDR2 FQNNGV. CDR3 length: 15 amino acids. V gave up 5 bases and J gave up 4 bases; unmatched junction bases: 8. The CDR3 here is CASSREGTSVYEQYF. The CDR3 DNA reads as TGTGCCAGCAGCCGAGAGGGGACTAGCGTTTACGAGCAGTACTTC.

About this clone itself: A read error is likely, as this CDR3 ends without the conserved phenylalanine or tryptophan. The chain combines TRBV2 with TRBJ2-7; 9 nucleotides line up with TRBD1. This CDR3 contains 14 residues. Germline lookup yields CDR1 SNHLY and CDR2 FYNNEI. V lost 7 bases, J lost 3 bases, and 7 bases stayed unmatched. CDR3 DNA: TGTGCCAGCACCCTAGGGACAGGGAACTACGAGCAGTACCTC. It is translated as CASTLGTGNYEQYL.

The CDR3 DNA reads as TGTGCCAGCAGGAGGAGCGGGAGAGAGGTCTCAGATACGCAGTATTTT. Protein: CASRRSGREVSDTQYF. The chain links TRBV7-2 to TRBJ2-3; 8 bases match TRBD2. CDR1 and CDR2 (germline): SGHTA, FQGNSA. This CDR3 comprises 16 residues. V was pared by 6 bases and J by 4 bases, with 12 bases of the junction left unmatched.

The rearrangement links TRBV7-9 to TRBJ1-1; no firm D call. Germline loops: CDR1 SEHNR, CDR2 FQNEAQ (reference sequence). Trimming stripped 1 base from V and 4 bases from J, with 10 bases between. The CDR3 covers 14 residues. CDR3 residues: CASSLDPGTTEAFF. The CDR3, as DNA: TGTGCCAGCAGCTTAGATCCGGGTACCACTGAAGCTTTCTTT.

The gene calls are TRBV2 and TRBJ2-2; D is unclear. The CDR3 sequence is 11 residues long. Trimming left V 6 bases short and J 3 bases short, with 2 bases between. Per germline, CDR1 SNHLY and CDR2 FYNNEI. The CDR3 here is CASSYTGELFF. CDR3 nucleotides: TGTGCCAGCAGCTACACCGGGGAGCTGTTTTTT. The variable domain in full, completed from reference TRBV2 and TRBJ2-2, reads EPEVTQTPSHQVTQMGQEVILRCVPISNHLYFYWYRQILGQKVEFLVSFYNNEISEKSEIFDDQFSVERPDGSNFTLKIRSTKLEDSAMYFCASSYTGELFFGEGSRLTVL.

The J gene is TRBJ2-2, the V gene TRBV6-5, with D tentatively TRBD2 (7 bases). The V end lost 7 bases, the J end lost 5 bases, and 11 bases lay between the germline ends. Germline CDR1 is MNHEY and CDR2 is SVGAGI. The CDR3 loop spans 13 amino acids. Here the CDR3 DNA reads TGTGCCAGCAATAAGGGGGGGACCGGGGAGCTGTTTTTT. As protein: CASNKGGTGELFF.

The chain carries TRBV28 and TRBJ1-1; possible D gene TRBD1, 6 bases. CDR3 size: 15 residues. In germline, CDR1 is MDHEN, CDR2 SYDVKM. Trimming pared 2 bases from V and 5 bases from J, leaving 15 bases between. The CDR3 DNA reads as TGTGCCAGCAGTTTAGTCCCCCAACAGGGTACTGAAGCTTTCTTT. Translation gives CASSLVPQQGTEAFF.

This chain joins TRBV5-1 and TRBJ2-1, with a possible D match to TRBD2 (5 bases). From germline, CDR1 is SGHRS and CDR2 YFSETQ. The CDR3 runs 14 residues. Trimming took off 4 bases at V and 7 bases at J, with 15 bases between the two ends. The CDR3 spells CASSAIIARNEQFF. The CDR3 DNA follows: TGCGCCAGCAGCGCTATTATAGCGCGAAATGAGCAGTTCTTC.

This clone was seen only a few times. This chain links TRBV14 with TRBJ2-5; 8 bases align to TRBD2. The length of the CDR3 is 17 residues. The germline V gene encodes CDR1 SGHDN and CDR2 FVKESK. The J segment lost 2 bases and the V segment lost 4 bases, leaving 12 bases of the junction unmatched. The CDR3 reads CASSRFVGTSLQETQYF. The CDR3 coding sequence is TGTGCCAGCAGCCGGTTTGTCGGGACTAGTCTACAAGAGACCCAGTACTTC. The full variable domain, rest sourced from reference TRBV14 and TRBJ2-5, is EAGVTQFPSHSVIEKGQTVTLRCDPISGHDNLYWYRRVMGKEIKFLLHFVKESKQDESGMPNNRFLAERTGGTYSTLKVQPAELEDSGVYFCASSRFVGTSLQETQYFGPGTRLLVL.

V usage is TRBV18 and J usage is TRBJ2-5; maybe TRBD1 (5 bases). The V gene lost 0 bases and the J gene lost 4 bases, with 12 bases spanning the gap. The CDR3 has 15 amino acids. CDR1 is KGHSH, CDR2 LQKENI, per germline. CDR3 loop: CASSPPGAERETQYF. The CDR3 nucleotides read TGTGCCAGCTCACCACCTGGGGCGGAAAGAGAGACCCAGTACTTC.

In regard to this clone: Sequence at one end of the junction differs from germline and may be a read error. V is TRBV7-9 and J is TRBJ2-5; 15 bases agree with TRBD2. The CDR3 is 16 amino acids. CDR1 is SEHNR and CDR2 is FQNEAQ in the germline V gene (reference sequence). CDR3 bases: TGTTCCAGCAGCCCAGGACTAGCGGGAGGGCAAGAGACCCAGTACTTC. Residues: CSSSPGLAGGQETQYF.

The V and J genes are TRBV18 and TRBJ2-3; D is uncertain. The germline V gene has CDR1 KGHSH and CDR2 LQKENI. V was cut by 2 bases and J by 6 bases, with 3 bases left in between. This CDR3 contains 11 residues. CDR3 loop: CASSPSDTQYF. The CDR3, as DNA: TGTGCCAGCTCACCATCTGATACGCAGTATTTT.